This passage covers 4 T cell receptor beta chains from one sample sequenced in a study of pediatric ulcerative colitis. Here immunoSEQ multiplex PCR was the method, and the copy in TCRdb shows in-frame clones only, minus some. Of approximately 6,300 clones listed, roughly 86% are singletons. Material: blood. These receptors were obtained from a girl between 10 and 17 years old who was a control in a study of pediatric ulcerative colitis.

This clone was observed a handful of times. V gene TRBV27 combines with J gene TRBJ1-5; D is undetermined. The CDR3 spans 17 residues. The germline V gene has CDR1 MNHEY and CDR2 SMNVEV (reference sequence). V shed 3 bases and J shed 0 bases, with 15 bases lying between them. The CDR3 is CASSFGRTSNSNQPQHF. The DNA for the CDR3 is TGTGCCAGCAGTTTCGGGAGGACGTCGAATAGCAATCAGCCCCAGCATTTT.

The genes are TRBV7-3 and TRBJ2-3; no clear D gene. CDR1 SGHTA and CDR2 FQGTGA come from the germline V gene. V lost 2 bases and J 5 bases, leaving 11 bases between the germline ends. The CDR3 is made up of 14 amino acids. Written as DNA, the CDR3 is TGTGCCAGCAGCTTATCGGGTCCGGGAGATACGCAGTATTTT. Protein: CASSLSGPGDTQYF. The full variable domain, its missing parts supplied by reference TRBV7-3 and TRBJ2-3, is GAGVSQTPSNKVTEKGKYVELRCDPISGHTALYWYRQSLGQGPEFLIYFQGTGAADDSGLPNDRFFAVRPEGSVSTLKIQRTERGDSAVYLCASSLSGPGDTQYFGPGTRLTVL.

The genes are TRBV11-2 and TRBJ2-6; the D is unclear. V lost 5 bases and J lost 0, with 8 bases in between. Germline V CDR1 and CDR2: SGHAT, FQNNGV. The CDR3 sequence is 15 residues long. Here the CDR3 reads CASSPRVSGANVLTF. CDR3 nucleotide sequence: TGTGCCAGCAGCCCACGGGTCTCTGGGGCCAACGTCCTGACTTTC.

This chain uses TRBV18 with TRBJ2-7; 7 bases line up with TRBD2. The V gene's germline CDR1 is KGHSH and CDR2 LQKENI. This CDR3 has 15 residues. The junction had 7 bases not matched to a gene; V was cut back by 2 bases and J by 3 bases. As DNA, the CDR3 is TGTGCCAGCTCACCAGCTAGCGGTAGTATCTACGAGCAGTACTTC. This codes for CASSPASGSIYEQYF.